This T cell receptor beta chain was sequenced in a study of shared clonotypes between healthy human individuals (dated by TCRdb to 2018 to 2020). About the study as a whole: The cohort included three men and a couple of women between 18 and 49 years of age. For each donor, CD4 naive and CD4 memory were each run on three plates, CD8 naive on two plates, and CD8 memory on one plate. The study deeply sequenced blood TCR repertoires of several healthy adults to estimate repertoire size and the extent of clonotype sharing between individuals. Libraries were prepared and TCR repertoires were sequenced by different laboratories using diverse techniques, in order to increase sequencing depth and limit assay-specific biases. Leukapheresis yielded between about 0.8 and 8.9 billion PBMCs per donor.

Notes on this clone: Its antigen remains unidentified. Within one base of it there is no much larger clone, and no base qualities were kept.

Healthy HIV-negative adults with no recently reported acute infections or vaccinations were included as donors. Every donor was a Caucasian adult residing in Nashville, Tennessee, USA. CD4+ T cells were enriched by magnetic negative selection; naive cells were then positively selected on CD45RA, and the negative fraction formed the memory subset. After blood collection by leukapheresis, PBMCs were isolated using Ficoll-Histopaque density gradient centrifugation and then cryopreserved in the vapor phase of liquid nitrogen. Purity and quantity of every magnetically sorted T cell population were checked by analytical flow cytometry. Genomic DNA was isolated from every sorted fraction and measured by UV absorbance on a Nanodrop 2000c. Overall study results and their limits: Because the study included only a small number of donors, the genetic and exposure-history diversity represented was limited. When a handful of donors were compared, the shared fraction of clonotypes was about 5% for naive CD4, over 3% for naive CD8, 2% to 2.5% for memory CD4, and less than 0.5% for memory CD8. Incomplete sequencing was indicated by rarefaction of sorted-subset datasets, despite the large sequencing depth. Compared with non-shared clonotypes, the clonotypes found in all four sorted-subset donors had higher generation probabilities. Larger estimated clonotype richness was generally found for naive subsets than for memory subsets. Based on pairwise subsampling, the degree of clonotype sharing among donors was expected to be affected by sequencing depth. Sampling was restricted to blood, and TCR repertoires in tissues likely differ from the TCR repertoires found in blood.

CDR3 length: 15 amino acids, cysteine to phenylalanine. The entry retains the CDR3 DNA only, 45 bases that are in frame from base 1. CDR1 is given as SGHNT and CDR2 as YYREEE, both from the germline V gene (reference sequence). At the junction V is shortened by 2 bases and J by 3 bases; bases outside the gene matches: 2. Using the deep immunoSEQ assay, multiplex PCR amplified TCR CDR3 regions from genomic DNA. Extracted genomic DNA from each cell subset was spread evenly across all wells of several immunoSEQ 96-well plates, with each plate serving as a replicate. For sorted subsets, around 0.2 ug of genomic DNA, equivalent to some 30,000 T cell genomes, went into each replicate PCR. Purified libraries were quantified with a Qubit 3.0 fluorometer, sized on a Bioanalyzer 2100, and re-quantified with the KAPA Library Quantification kit. A separate single-read 150-cycle Illumina NextSeq 550 flow cell was used to sequence each immunoSEQ 96-well plate. In the paper's pipeline: Because the immunoSEQ output held only junctional sequences and lacked quality scores, the filtering could not match the filtering applied to full-length reads. To assign V/J genes and CDR3, sequences were annotated using PyIR, a Python wrapper for IgBLAST v1.9, with IMGT germline references. Reads were removed for weak V/J assignments (E-value above 1e-6), missing CDR3, stop codons, out-of-frame junctions, or ambiguous translated residues. V3J clonotypes were defined by identical inferred V gene, J gene, and CDR3 amino acid sequence. The percentage overlap between two repertoires was calculated by dividing the number of shared unique clonotypes by the size of the smaller repertoire. RTK rarefaction, the Chao1 estimator, and Recon v2.1 estimates of unobserved clonotypes were used to assess repertoire richness. For all TCRbeta clonotypes obtained by the gDNA method from a handful of donors, generation probabilities were computed with OLGA. TCRdb stores this immuneACCESS table with in-frame sequences only. Part of the clones is absent; in the studies checked, under half of the shortfall reflects unresolved V genes, and no reason is known for the rest. V, J and clone size derive from that table, while D and trimming were established from the DNA sequence. Present in this sample are roughly 1,600,000 clones, approximately 98.5% of which were seen just once. Of the sample, 0.3% to 0.45% is held by the ten largest clones.

The chain is assembled from TRBV5-4 and TRBJ2-2, and TRBD1 aligns with 9 junction nucleotides. The sequence was collected from a man aged 25-45 years in good health. The source material was naive CD4+ T cells sorted from blood. The meaning of the sample's cell subset or site label: CD45RA+ positively selected. The CDR3 reads CASSLQGADTGELFF. The nucleotide sequence reads TGTGCCAGCAGCTTACAGGGGGCTGACACCGGGGAGCTGTTTTTT.